This T cell receptor beta chain appears in the sequencing data of a study of blood T cell repertoires in COVID-19. Study context: There were acute and convalescent COVID-19 samples, and they came from the United States, Italy and Spain.

Germline values: CDR1 ENHRY, CDR2 SYGVKD. V was trimmed by 4 bases and J by 7 bases, leaving 11 bases between them. This CDR3 is 12 amino acids long. The method was immunoSEQ multiplex PCR; TCRdb's version includes in-frame clones alone and lacks a portion of them. This sample yields 270,000 or so clones, of which approximately 80% are seen a single time; around 3% belongs to the top ten. Sequenced material: peripheral blood. The gene calls are TRBV10-3 and TRBJ2-7; D is uncertain. The TCR sequence derives from a woman aged 60 to 75 with active or convalescent COVID-19. The CDR3 here is CAISGQLGEQYF. In DNA form, the CDR3 reads TGTGCCATCAGTGGGCAACTCGGGGAGCAGTACTTC.